Listed below are T cell receptor beta chains from one sample, sequenced in a study of read filtering for tumor transcriptome and immune sequencing. TCRdb called the reads again in MiXCR, with one record for every CDR3 protein. This sample has about 130,000 distinct CDR3 sequences, with about an eighth found just once. The sample was a population of CD138-negative cells sorted from bone marrow. The receptors originated from a donor at least 40 years old with multiple myeloma. Each CDR3 is given with its conserved first and last residue. The listing skips clone size in some rows; elsewhere it reads once, few, many or a size class.

17	TRBV7-8	many	CASSTRQGLDSNQPQHF
15	TRBV3-1	many	CASSPRGPSSYEQYF
13	TRBV29-1	many	CSVGAGVATEAFF
11	TRBV2	many	CASSGDREAFF
16	TRBV5-4	-	CASSEQGPLAKNIQYF
14	TRBV3-1	-	CASSQAQGADGYTF
15	TRBV12-3/TRBV12-4	many	CASSFGGDSYNEQFF
15	TRBV9	-	CASSVAAQGGTEAFF
15	TRBV20-1	few	CSARDGAGGSDTQYF
16	TRBV5-1	many	CASSPGTDSNTGELFF
15	TRBV4-1	many	CASSQGRGSFEKLFF
13	TRBV6-2/TRBV6-3	few	CASSMGFGETQYF
16	TRBV7-3	many	CASSSNSGGAINEQFF
14	TRBV29-1	few	CSVHAGGADTEAFF
11	TRBV29-1	many	CSGEGESEAFF
14	TRBV12-3/TRBV12-4	many	CASTLGLAVPIQYF
13	TRBV12-3/TRBV12-4	many	CASTRGAGETQYF
13	TRBV29-1	many	CSVQAVDTGELFF
15	TRBV6-1	many	CASRSGVHHNSPLHF
16	TRBV5-1	many	CASSLGSRGPHYEQYF
15	TRBV5-4	-	CASSGGQGQRETQYF
15	TRBV6-1	few	CASSDLAVADTEAFF
14	TRBV7-9	many	CASSPGIPRDEQFF
18	TRBV20-1	-	CSAIKAGRLILSSYEQYF
16	TRBV5-1	many	CASSLLGQGWNTEAFF
15	TRBV7-9	many	CASSLDGRVDSPLHF
14	TRBV20-1	-	CSARTSGTADTQYF
17	TRBV6-2/TRBV6-3	-	CASRSDRGDYSNQPQHF